This T cell receptor beta chain was profiled in a study of shared clonotypes between healthy human individuals. Nashville, Tennessee was home to all donors, who were Caucasian adults. An assay was performed, and its level was deep. TCRdb's copy holds only in-frame clones and misses some; the assay was immunoSEQ multiplex PCR. The sample holds under 1,100,000 clones, approximately 72% seen once. The CDR3 is made up of 15 amino acids. CDR1 and CDR2 (germline): MDHEN, SYDVKM. V lost 2 bases, J lost 1 base, and 8 bases lay in between. In regard to this clone: Its target is unknown. This could be a read error, since a much larger clone is one nucleotide away.

General study points: Even with large depth, rarefaction showed that sorted-subset sequencing was incomplete.

This chain joins TRBV28 and TRBJ1-4; a weak D match, TRBD1 (6 bases). This TCR came from a man aged 18-30 years in good health. The sequenced sample consisted of memory CD4+ T cells sorted from blood. The sample's subset: CD45RA-negative fraction. CDR3 DNA sequence: TGTGCCAGCAGTTTAACAGGGAAAACTAATGAAAAACTGTTTTTT. It encodes CASSLTGKTNEKLFF.